This is a list of T cell receptor beta chains from one sample in a study of cytomegalovirus exposure and HLA in healthy donors. Only in-frame clones appear in the TCRdb table, and some are missing; sequencing was by immunoSEQ multiplex PCR. The sample has tens of thousands of clones, approximately 80% seen once. The sample was PBMCs. The receptors come from a woman between 25 and 40 years old in good health and CMV-seronegative. Both conserved end residues are part of each CDR3. D genes are given only for firm matches.

>TRBV5-1|TRBJ1-2|.
CASSLANGYVGYTF
TGCGCCAGCAGCTTGGCCAACGGGTACGTTGGCTACACCTTC
>TRBV11-2|TRBJ1-1|.
CASSFLDIRNTEAFF
TGTGCCAGCAGCTTCTTGGACATACGGAACACTGAAGCTTTCTTT
>TRBV19|TRBJ1-5|.
CASNDRSNQPQHF
TGTGCCAGCAATGACAGGAGCAATCAGCCCCAGCATTTT
>TRBV9|TRBJ1-6|.
CASSAQGNYNSPLHF
TGTGCCAGCAGCGCCCAGGGTAATTATAATTCACCCCTCCACTTT
>TRBV7-9|TRBJ2-7|.
CASSSTQSPRSYEQYF
TGTGCCAGCAGCTCTACCCAATCCCCAAGATCCTACGAGCAGTACTTC
>TRBV5-1|TRBJ2-1|.
CASSSTSSTFNEQFF
TGCGCCAGCAGCTCAACTAGCTCAACTTTCAATGAGCAGTTCTTC
>TRBV5-4|TRBJ1-2|TRBD1
CASSPNAGTGFYGYTF
TGTGCCAGCAGCCCCAACGCCGGGACAGGGTTTTATGGCTACACCTTC
>TRBV7-8|TRBJ1-5|.
CASTPSPGTSAQPQHF
TGTGCCAGCACCCCCAGTCCAGGGACAAGTGCTCAGCCCCAGCATTTT
>TRBV7-9|TRBJ2-3|TRBD2
CASSLVAGGPIGTDTQYF
TGTGCCAGCAGCTTAGTTGCGGGGGGGCCTATTGGAACAGATACGCAGTATTTT
>TRBV11-2|TRBJ1-1|TRBD1
CASSRTGLEAFF
TGTGCCAGCAGCCGGACAGGGCTTGAAGCTTTCTTT